Sequencing of this TCR beta chain was carried out in a study of shared T cell receptors in the human thymus. Profiling relied on immunoSEQ multiplex PCR, and the TCRdb table lists in-frame clones only, not all of them. The repertoire consists of hundreds of thousands of clones, with around nine tenths occurring once and the leading ten covering over 0.008%. The germline V gene has CDR1 SGHKS and CDR2 YYEKEE (reference sequence). The CDR3 contains 13 residues. The trim removed 1 base at V and 4 bases at J, leaving 0 bases unmatched. These data also formed part of another study, on human thymus T cells.

The chain is built from TRBV5-5 and TRBJ1-1; 8 bases match TRBD1. Sequenced material: thymocytes. The receptor was isolated from a boy younger than two with a congenital heart defect. CDR3 residues: CASSLQGATEAFF. The CDR3 DNA reads TGTGCCAGCAGCTTGCAGGGGGCCACTGAAGCTTTCTTT.